The entry below describes one T cell receptor beta chain. These data originate in a study of OX40 agonist ivuxolimab in advanced cancers. This CDR3 has 15 residues. The V gene lost 1 base and the J gene lost 1 base, with 10 bases spanning the gap. Germline V gene sequence: CDR1 SGHNT, CDR2 YENEEA. TCRdb keeps only in-frame clones here, not all; method: immunoSEQ multiplex PCR. Of some 30,000 clones listed, roughly 82% are singletons. The origin of this receptor is an adult with an advanced solid tumor such as melanoma, head and neck, liver or kidney cancer. Sequenced material: CD4+ or CD8+ T cells sorted from blood, taken in a trial of the OX40 agonist ivuxolimab. The rearrangement uses TRBV11-3 and TRBJ2-5; the D is unclear. The DNA of the CDR3 is TGTGCCAGCAGCTTAGCCCCGGCACCCCAAGAGACCCAGTACTTC. It is translated as CASSLAPAPQETQYF.